This T cell receptor (beta chain) was sequenced during a study of OX40 agonist ivuxolimab in advanced cancers. About the research overall: Two patients with cutaneous melanoma and one with hepatocellular carcinoma, three in total, showed partial responses.

Measured with immunoSEQ multiplex PCR; TCRdb has only the in-frame clones, and not every one. Of about 46,000 clones detected, 70% to 90% appear once; the ten largest clones hold roughly 12%. The CDR3 extends over 13 amino acids. This sample comprised CD4+ or CD8+ T cells sorted from blood, obtained in a trial of the OX40 agonist ivuxolimab. This TCR came from an adult with an advanced solid tumor such as melanoma, head and neck, liver or kidney cancer. The chain combines TRBV1 with TRBJ2-7; the table calls TRBD2, which could not be checked here. TRBV1 is described as a pseudogene. The CDR3 region has the DNA TGCACCAGGCCGGGACTGATTATGGACGAGCAGTACTTC. This codes for CTRPGLIMDEQYF.